Sequencing of this TCR beta chain was carried out in a study of T cell responses to AZD1222 COVID-19 vaccine (dated by TCRdb to 2020 to 2023). A note on the overall study: Because spike-specific TCR depth and breadth did not differ between the two schedules, AZD1222 recipients who got a second dose at roughly 4 weeks were pooled with those who got a second dose at roughly 12 weeks. TCR sequencing was performed for about 250 trial participants, of whom 200 to 220 were given two doses of AZD1222 and approximately 26 were given two doses of MenACWY control vaccine. Trial participants were enrolled into age subgroups of 18-55, 56-69 and 70-plus years, which contained around 150, 29 and 61 TCR-sequenced participants, respectively. The study at large found these results: Because no day 14 peak-response samples were available, repertoires were characterized only after the peak T cell response. The whole spike protein was spanned by vaccine-associated CD4 TCRs, and dominant responses were seen in regions 160-218 and 743-854. Participants were mostly white British and included more females than males, and it was suggested by the authors that clonal diversity may have been underestimated. Nearly half of unique spike-specific TCRs reportedly recognized epitopes outside regions mutated in the B.1.351 and B.1.1.7 variants. The 56-69-year group was small, and its depth increase did not reach significance, likely because of low power. After two AZD1222 doses, both the breadth and the depth of spike-specific TCRs were significantly higher than at day 0 and than in MenACWY recipients. Conclusions about previously exposed vaccinees were limited because only six AZD1222 recipients were SARS-CoV-2 seropositive at baseline.

Of note for this clone: The antigen it binds to is not known. No clone much larger than this one lies a single base away; base qualities are absent.

The germline V gene sets CDR1 to MNHEY and CDR2 to SVGAGI. V has 7 bases trimmed and J has 2 bases trimmed; junction bases matching no gene number 6. The CDR3 goes from the cysteine to the phenylalanine over 14 residues. The retained sequence is limited to the CDR3, 42 bases, with the frame set at the first base. The sample's time point label, decoded: baseline before first vaccination. Vaccinee samples were obtained from the UK trials COV001 and COV002, which included a single-blind randomized controlled phase 2/3 trial of AZD1222 (ChAdOx1 nCoV-19) in healthy adults. For TCRbeta chain sequencing, PBMC samples from trial participants were taken at day 0 and at day 28 after the second dose. The CDR3 regions of human TCRbeta chains were analyzed by immunosequencing. The published analysis was carried out like this. Repertoire TCRs were checked for matches against a reference library of SARS-CoV-2-specific TCRs that had been generated using the MIRA antigen-specificity platform. Breadth was defined as the fraction of unique TCRs that were SARS-CoV-2-associated, and depth was defined as the fraction of total T cells that were SARS-CoV-2-associated. Using the MIRA data, each spike-specific TCR was assigned both to the spike region to which the TCR was reactive and to a CD4 or CD8 class. Log10-transformed breadth and depth values were compared by one-way ANOVA with Sidak's multiple comparisons tests. TCRdb holds this immuneACCESS table with in-frame rearrangements only. Some clones are missing; in checked studies, unresolved V genes explain under half, and the rest has no known cause. V and J calls plus clone size are reproduced from that table; the DNA served to infer D and trimming. For this sample the table gives about 110,000 clones, of which about 88% were detected only once. Roughly 1.5% of the sample comes from the top ten.

The receptor chain draws on TRBV6-5 and TRBJ1-2, and 8 junction bases match TRBD1. This receptor was taken from an adult in good health. Specimen: peripheral blood, collected on day 0 of AZD1222 vaccination. The encoded CDR3 is CASKGQGGNYGYTF. Read as DNA, the sequence is TGTGCCAGCAAAGGACAGGGAGGAAACTATGGCTACACCTTC.